These 9 T cell receptor beta chains were all obtained from the same sample, sequenced in a study of T cell responses to AZD1222 COVID-19 vaccine. Sequencing was performed with immunoSEQ multiplex PCR; in TCRdb, only in-frame clones are kept and a portion is missing. The sample includes about 83,000 clones, over 75% of them seen just once. The starting material was peripheral blood, obtained on day 0 of MenACWY control vaccination. Receptor source: an adult in good health.

V gene TRBV27 combines with J gene TRBJ2-5, with D unresolved. Germline CDR1 reads MNHEY; CDR2 reads SMNVEV (reference sequence). The CDR3 runs 14 residues. V dropped 7 bases and J dropped 1 base, with 13 bases sitting between them. The CDR3 DNA reads TGTGCCAGCAAGGTCGACCTTTCCCAAGAGACCCAGTACTTC. Its translation: CASKVDLSQETQYF.

The chain couples TRBV18 to TRBJ2-5, with TRBD2 matching over 7 bases. Germline lookup yields CDR1 KGHSH and CDR2 LQKENI. After removal of 3 bases from V and 5 bases from J, the junction contained 0 bases not matched to a gene. The CDR3 runs to 12 residues. Written as DNA, the CDR3 is TGTGCCAGCTCACCGGGGGGGGAGACCCAGTACTTC. It yields the protein CASSPGGETQYF.

The chain uses TRBV6-5 and TRBJ1-2; D perhaps matches TRBD1 (5 bases). The germline V gene encodes CDR1 MNHEY and CDR2 SVGAGI. The CDR3 is 13 amino acids. V was trimmed by 9 bases and J by 8 bases, leaving 19 bases between them. The CDR3, as DNA: TGTGCCAGTTCTCTTGGGGGGATGTGGGGCTACACCTTC. Translating it yields CASSLGGMWGYTF.

V is TRBV5-1 and J is TRBJ2-1; D call uncertain. The germline CDR1 and CDR2 sequences are SGHRS and YFSETQ. Trimming cost V 0 bases and J 5 bases, with 6 bases left between them. The CDR3 length is 13 residues. CDR3 in DNA: TGCGCCAGCAGCTTGGGACTTCACAATGAGCAGTTCTTC. Its protein product is CASSLGLHNEQFF.

The rearrangement links TRBV5-1 to TRBJ2-2; 8 nucleotides agree with TRBD1. V shed 0 bases and J 3 bases; nucleotides not matched to a gene: 4. CDR1 is SGHRS and CDR2 is YFSETQ in the germline V gene. This CDR3 spans 16 amino acids. The CDR3 DNA sequence: TGCGCCAGCAGCTTGGAGCAGGGGGCGCACACCGGGGAGCTGTTTTTT. The encoded protein is CASSLEQGAHTGELFF.

The chain is built from TRBV27 and TRBJ1-1; 7 bases line up with TRBD1. V was clipped by 6 bases and J by 2 bases; unmatched bases: 6. There are 14 residues in the CDR3. Germline CDR1 is MNHEY and CDR2 is SMNVEV (reference sequence). CDR3: CASSRQGANTEAFF. In DNA form, the CDR3 reads TGTGCCAGCAGCAGACAGGGTGCAAACACTGAAGCTTTCTTT.

V and J are TRBV4-1 and TRBJ2-7, with unresolved D. In germline, CDR1 is MGHRA, CDR2 YSYEKL. The length of the CDR3 is 13 residues. V gave up 4 bases and J gave up 4 bases, with 11 bases separating them. The CDR3 DNA sequence: TGCGCCAGCAGCCGGCAAGTGGGTTACGAGCAGTACTTC. Encoded protein: CASSRQVGYEQYF.

The rearrangement joins TRBV11-2 to TRBJ2-3; D may be TRBD1 or TRBD2 (6 bases each). This CDR3 comprises 13 residues. Trimming removed 1 base at V and 6 bases at J, with 8 bases between. In germline, CDR1 is SGHAT, CDR2 FQNNGV. The CDR3 DNA is TGTGCCAGCAGCTTAGCGGGGGCCGATACGCAGTATTTT. Translating gives CASSLAGADTQYF.

J is TRBJ1-2 and V is TRBV28; a weak D match, TRBD1 (5 bases). Deletions cut 4 bases from V and 2 bases from J, with 17 bases between. The germline gives CDR1 MDHEN, CDR2 SYDVKM. CDR3 length equals 16 residues. In DNA form, the CDR3 reads TGTGCCAGCAGTTCCCCAGGTGGGGGAGAAAACTATGGCTACACCTTC. As protein: CASSSPGGGENYGYTF.